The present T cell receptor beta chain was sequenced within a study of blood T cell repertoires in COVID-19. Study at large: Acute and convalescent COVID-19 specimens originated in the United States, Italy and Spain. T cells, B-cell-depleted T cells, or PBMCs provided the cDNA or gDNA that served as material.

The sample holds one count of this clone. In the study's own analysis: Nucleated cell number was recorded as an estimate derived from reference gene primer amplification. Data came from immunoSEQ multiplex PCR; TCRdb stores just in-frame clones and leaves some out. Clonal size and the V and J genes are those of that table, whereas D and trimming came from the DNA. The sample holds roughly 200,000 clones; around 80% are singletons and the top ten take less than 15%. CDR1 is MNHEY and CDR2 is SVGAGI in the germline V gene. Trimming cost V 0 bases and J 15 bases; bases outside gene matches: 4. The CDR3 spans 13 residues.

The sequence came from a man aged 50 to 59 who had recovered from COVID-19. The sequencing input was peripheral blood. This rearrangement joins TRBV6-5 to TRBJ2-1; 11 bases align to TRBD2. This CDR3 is CASSYSLAGGRFF. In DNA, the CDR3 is TGTGCCAGCAGTTACTCCTTAGCGGGAGGGAGGTTCTTC.